This TCR beta chain was retrieved from a study of T-cell memory formation after mild COVID-19. Study overall: Clusters of TCRs were largely donor specific.

This CDR3 spans 14 amino acids. CDR1 and CDR2 (germline): SGDLS, YYNGEE. 5'RACE primed from the constant segment yielded TCR alpha and TCR beta cDNA libraries bearing sample barcodes and UMIs. TCRdb re-called the 5' RACE reads with MiXCR, one entry per CDR3 protein. Here the sample spans 450,000 to 650,000 distinct CDR3 sequences, roughly 20% being singletons. Regarding this clonotype: Its antigen is as yet unknown. A read error may account for a junction end that differs from germline.

Overall study findings and caveats: Contracting clones localized mainly to CM and EM when CD4+ and mainly to EMRA when CD8+. Later expanders leaned toward CD4+, whereas clones contracting from day 15 to 85 were balanced CD4/CD8.

The chain links TRBV9 to TRBJ1-1, with D possibly being TRBD1 (5 bases). The receptor's source is an adult woman who had mild COVID-19 (a few samples of this study predate the infection). Cell type and time point are not known. Sequenced sample: PBMCs or a T cell subset sorted from them (not recorded which). The CDR3 sequence is CASSAGTLNPEAFF. Written as DNA, the CDR3 is TGTGCCAGCAGCGCCGGGACGTTGAACCCTGAAGCTTTCTTT.